The next 5 T cell receptor beta chains were all read from a single sample in a study of cytomegalovirus exposure and HLA in healthy donors. The PCR employed 60 Vbeta primers together with 13 Jbeta primers. Here immunoSEQ multiplex PCR was the method, and the copy in TCRdb shows in-frame clones only, minus some. The sample contains some 190,000 clones, around 85% of which appear only once. Input material: PBMCs. The receptors stem from a boy younger than 10 in good health and CMV-seronegative.

This chain uses TRBV27 with TRBJ2-1; possibly TRBD2 for D (7 bases). The V end was cut by 6 bases, the J end by 12 bases, with 15 bases between. The germline CDR1 and CDR2 sequences are MNHEY and SMNVEV (reference sequence). The CDR3 spans 12 residues. CDR3 DNA: TGTGCCAGCAGCCAGACGGGGGGCGGGCAGTTCTTC. Amino acids: CASSQTGGGQFF.

This sequence joins TRBV28 and TRBJ1-2; D ambiguous. Per the germline V gene, CDR1 is MDHEN and CDR2 is SYDVKM. V lost 3 bases, J lost 2 bases, and 10 bases lay in between. This CDR3 spans 14 amino acids. CDR3 nucleotides: TGTGCCAGCAGTTTTATAGGGAGGAACTATGGCTACACCTTC. Residues: CASSFIGRNYGYTF.

CDR3 sequence (DNA): TGTGCCAGCAGCCAAGATACCGGGACAGGGGGGGCCAACGAGCAGTACTTC. It yields the protein CASSQDTGTGGANEQYF. The chain is built from TRBV4-2 and TRBJ2-7, with TRBD1 matching over 11 bases. Trimming cost V 0 bases and J 5 bases; bases outside gene matches: 9. The germline gives CDR1 LGHNA, CDR2 YNFKEQ. This CDR3 is 17 amino acids long.

Written as DNA, the CDR3 is TGTGCCAGCAGCCTGGGACAGGCTGGGGACACCATATATTTT. It is translated as CASSLGQAGDTIYF. The V gene is TRBV5-5, the J gene TRBJ1-3; 8 nucleotides line up with TRBD1. This CDR3 contains 14 residues. V trimming: 4 bases; J trimming: 8 bases; junction bases outside the gene matches: 8. Germline CDR1 is SGHKS and CDR2 is YYEKEE (reference sequence).

The chain combines TRBV28 with TRBJ2-1, with 7 bases fitting TRBD1. The junction had 6 bases not matched to a gene; V was cut back by 6 bases and J by 7 bases. Germline loops: CDR1 MDHEN, CDR2 SYDVKM. This CDR3 has 13 amino acids. The CDR3 nucleotides are TGTGCCAGCAGCTCCGGGACAGCGAATGAGCAGTTCTTC. It is translated as CASSSGTANEQFF.